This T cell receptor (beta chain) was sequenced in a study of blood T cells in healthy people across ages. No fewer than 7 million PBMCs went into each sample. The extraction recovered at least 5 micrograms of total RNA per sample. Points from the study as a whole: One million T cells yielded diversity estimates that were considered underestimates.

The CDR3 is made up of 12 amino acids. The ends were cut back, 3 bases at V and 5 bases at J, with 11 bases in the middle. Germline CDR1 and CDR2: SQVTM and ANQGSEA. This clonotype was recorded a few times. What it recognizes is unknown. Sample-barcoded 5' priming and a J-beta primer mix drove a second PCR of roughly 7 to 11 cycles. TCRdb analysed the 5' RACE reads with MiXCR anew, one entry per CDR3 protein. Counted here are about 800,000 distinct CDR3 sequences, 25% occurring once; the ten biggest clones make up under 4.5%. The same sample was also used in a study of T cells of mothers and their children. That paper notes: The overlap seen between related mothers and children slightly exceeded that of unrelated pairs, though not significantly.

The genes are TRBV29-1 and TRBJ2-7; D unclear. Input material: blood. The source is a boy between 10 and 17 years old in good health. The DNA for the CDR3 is TGCAGCGTTGAGGCACTACGGGACGAGCAGTACTTC. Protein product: CSVEALRDEQYF.